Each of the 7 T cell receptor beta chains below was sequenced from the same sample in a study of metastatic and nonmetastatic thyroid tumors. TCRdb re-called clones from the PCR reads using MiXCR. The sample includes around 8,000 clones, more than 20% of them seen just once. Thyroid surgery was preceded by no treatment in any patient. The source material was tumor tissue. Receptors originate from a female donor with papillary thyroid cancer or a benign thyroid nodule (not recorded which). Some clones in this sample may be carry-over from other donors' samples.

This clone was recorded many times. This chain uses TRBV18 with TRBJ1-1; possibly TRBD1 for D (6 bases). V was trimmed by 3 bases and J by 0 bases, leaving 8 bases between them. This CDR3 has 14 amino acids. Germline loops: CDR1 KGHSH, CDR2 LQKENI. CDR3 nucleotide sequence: TGTGCCAGCTCACCGGCAGGGGTGAACACTGAAGCTTTCTTT. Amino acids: CASSPAGVNTEAFF. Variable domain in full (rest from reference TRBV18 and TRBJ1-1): NAGVMQNPRHLVRRRGQEARLRCSPMKGHSHVYWYRQLPEEGLKFMVYLQKENIIDESGMPKERFSAEFPKEGPSILRIQQVVRGDSAAYFCASSPAGVNTEAFFGQGTRLTVV.

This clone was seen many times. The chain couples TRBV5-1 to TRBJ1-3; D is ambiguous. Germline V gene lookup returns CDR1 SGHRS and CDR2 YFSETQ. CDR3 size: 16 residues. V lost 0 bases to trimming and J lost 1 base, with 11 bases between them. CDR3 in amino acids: CASSLGGANSGNTIYF. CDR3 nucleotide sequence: TGCGCCAGCAGCTTGGGAGGAGCCAATTCTGGAAACACCATATATTTT.

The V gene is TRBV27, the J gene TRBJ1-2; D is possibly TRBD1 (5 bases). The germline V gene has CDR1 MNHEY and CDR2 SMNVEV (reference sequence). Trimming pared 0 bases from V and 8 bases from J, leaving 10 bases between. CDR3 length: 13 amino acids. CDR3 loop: CASSLSGLQGYTF. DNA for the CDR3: TGTGCCAGCAGTTTATCGGGGCTTCAGGGCTACACCTTC.

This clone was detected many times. The CDR3 reads CSARDEGGGPYEQYF. The CDR3 DNA reads as TGCAGTGCTAGAGATGAGGGGGGGGGCCCCTACGAGCAGTACTTC. The genes are TRBV20-1 and TRBJ2-7, with D tentatively TRBD2 (7 bases). Germline CDR1 reads DFQATT; CDR2 reads SNEGSKA (reference sequence). The CDR3 totals 15 residues. Trimming pared 0 bases from V and 2 bases from J, leaving 14 bases between.

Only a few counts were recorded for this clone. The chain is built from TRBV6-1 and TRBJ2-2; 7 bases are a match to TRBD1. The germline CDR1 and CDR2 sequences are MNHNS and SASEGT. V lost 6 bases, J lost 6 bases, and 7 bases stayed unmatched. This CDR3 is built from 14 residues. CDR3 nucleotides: TGTGCCAGCAGGCTAGGGGGCGGCCCCGGGGAGCTGTTTTTT. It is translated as CASRLGGGPGELFF.

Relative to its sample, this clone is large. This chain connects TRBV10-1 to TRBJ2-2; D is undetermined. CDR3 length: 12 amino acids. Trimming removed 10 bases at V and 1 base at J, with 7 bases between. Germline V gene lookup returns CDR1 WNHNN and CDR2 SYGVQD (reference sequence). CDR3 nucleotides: TGCGCCACCAAAGGGAACACCGGGGAGCTGTTTTTT. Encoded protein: CATKGNTGELFF.

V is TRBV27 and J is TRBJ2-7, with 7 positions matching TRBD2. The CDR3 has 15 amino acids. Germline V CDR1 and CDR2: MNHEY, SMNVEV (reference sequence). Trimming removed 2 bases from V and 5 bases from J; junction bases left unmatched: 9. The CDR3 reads CASSLGGRGGHEQYF. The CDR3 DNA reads TGTGCCAGCAGTTTAGGTGGGAGGGGCGGGCACGAGCAGTACTTC.